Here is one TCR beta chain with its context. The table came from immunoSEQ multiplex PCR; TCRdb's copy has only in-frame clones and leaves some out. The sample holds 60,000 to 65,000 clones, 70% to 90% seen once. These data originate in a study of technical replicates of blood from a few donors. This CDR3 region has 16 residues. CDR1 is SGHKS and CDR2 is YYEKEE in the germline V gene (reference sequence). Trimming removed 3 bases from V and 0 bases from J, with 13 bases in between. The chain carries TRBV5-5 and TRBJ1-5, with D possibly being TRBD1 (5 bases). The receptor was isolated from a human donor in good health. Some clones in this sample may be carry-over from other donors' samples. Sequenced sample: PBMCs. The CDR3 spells CASSWGDFLSNQPQHF. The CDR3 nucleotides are TGTGCCAGCAGCTGGGGGGACTTTCTTAGCAATCAGCCCCAGCATTTT.